Sequencing of this TCR beta chain was carried out in a study of OX40 agonist ivuxolimab in advanced cancers. For the wider study: Ivuxolimab was a fully human IgG2 agonistic monoclonal antibody targeting the costimulatory receptor OX40 (CD134). The paper covers the monotherapy dose-escalation part of the phase I ivuxolimab trial, which included N = 52 patients. Partial responses occurred in three dose-escalation patients, of whom one had hepatocellular carcinoma and two had cutaneous melanoma. The point of sequencing TCRbeta in the periphery was to test whether ivuxolimab changed TCR sequence diversity and drove clonal T-cell expansion. A male proportion of roughly 80% and a mean age of 60 years, ranging from about 23 to 79, were recorded for the dose-escalation cohort. Patients were allowed to have had prior anti-PD-1, anti-PD-L1 or anti-CTLA-4 therapy, and approximately 37% of the dose-escalation patients had been treated with checkpoint inhibitors. Intravenous ivuxolimab was administered to patients every 2 weeks at six dose levels: 0.01, 0.1, 0.3, 1.5, 3 and 10 mg/kg. Of the approximately 54 dose-escalation patients, hepatocellular carcinoma was present in approximately 20, melanoma in around 15, renal cell carcinoma in 9 and head and neck cancer in 9. Points the paper makes about the study in general: Low levels of normalized T-cell clonal expansion were also seen in some nonresponding patients. At doses of 0.1 to 3.0 mg/kg, clonal expansion of both CD4+ and CD8+ blood T cells was observed from baseline to week 6. The antigen specificity of the peripheral T cells that underwent clonal expansion was not determined. After ivuxolimab, expanded clones were on average more numerous among CD8+ T cells than among CD4+ T cells. In the 0.1-3.0 mg/kg groups, partial responders were among the patients with the lowest normalized peripheral clonal expansion, particularly in CD8+ T cells.

For this clone: Its specific antigen is unknown. Per-base quality was not reported, and no clone a single base away is much larger than it.

To sequence the TCRbeta CDR3 region, genomic DNA was isolated from the sorted cells. The immunoSEQ Assay was used for sequencing of TCRbeta CDR3 regions. TCRdb retrieved this table from immuneACCESS and kept in-frame rearrangements only. Not all clones are present; in checked studies, unresolved V genes account for under half, and no reason is known for the remainder. In all, the sample holds under 70,000 clones, and 80% to 90% of those were seen once. The ten largest clones take up around 6% of the sample. CDR1 and CDR2, looked up from the germline V gene, are SQVTM and ANQGSEA. The junction shows trimming of 4 bases on V and 4 bases on J, and the gene matches do not reach 6 bases of it. Counted from cysteine to phenylalanine, this CDR3 has 14 amino acids. CDR3 DNA only is kept here, 42 bases in frame from base 1. The trial excluded patients who had a history of autoimmune disease or were on systemic immunosuppression. In every dose cohort, peripheral blood was drawn for TCR sequencing at baseline, cycle 4 day 1, and cycle 7 day 1. Samples were obtained from an open-label, multicenter, first-in-human phase I dose-escalation trial of ivuxolimab. Adults with locally advanced or metastatic melanoma, renal cell carcinoma, hepatocellular carcinoma or head and neck squamous cell carcinoma were enrolled in the trial. Before TCR sequencing, CD4+ T cells and CD8+ T cells from peripheral blood were sorted into separate populations.

This specimen consisted of CD4+ or CD8+ T cells sorted from blood, obtained in a trial of the OX40 agonist ivuxolimab. This receptor was taken from an adult with an advanced solid tumor such as melanoma, head and neck, liver or kidney cancer. Recombination connected TRBV29-1 to TRBJ2-5, and 10 junction bases match TRBD2. The DNA sequence reads TGCAGCGTTGTAAAAGCGGGAGGGGGAGAGACCCAGTACTTC. Translated, this gives CSVVKAGGGETQYF.